The next 8 T cell receptor beta chains were all read from a single sample in a study of blood T cell repertoires in COVID-19. Repertoires were generated with immunoSEQ multiplex PCR, while TCRdb's copy carries only in-frame clones and drops some. Of around 220,000 clones in the sample, 75% to 95% were seen once. The specimen was PBMCs or T cells enriched from blood (not recorded which). The source is a woman aged 18 to 35 who had recovered from COVID-19.

This chain links TRBV19 with TRBJ1-5; D is unclear. Germline CDR1 LNHDA, CDR2 SQIVND (reference sequence). This CDR3 is 16 amino acids long. V was clipped by 5 bases and J by 0 bases, with 14 bases between them. Here the CDR3 reads CASSVSTRYSNQPQHF. The CDR3 DNA follows: TGTGCCAGTAGTGTATCGACAAGGTATAGCAATCAGCCCCAGCATTTT.

This clone was seen only once. This sequence joins TRBV7-9 and TRBJ2-3; possibly TRBD2 for D (6 bases). This CDR3 region has 12 residues. Trimming pared 11 bases from V and 6 bases from J, leaving 15 bases between. Germline values: CDR1 SEHNR, CDR2 FQNEAQ (reference sequence). CDR3 sequence reads: CAPQVGGDTQYF. The CDR3 DNA reads TGTGCCCCTCAGGTCGGGGGTGATACGCAGTATTTT.

This clone appeared a few times. V usage is TRBV12-5 and J usage is TRBJ2-2, with 13 bases aligning to TRBD2. The V gene's germline CDR1 is LGHNT and CDR2 FRNRAP. With 2 bases clipped from V and 7 bases from J, the junction kept 4 bases outside the gene matches. The CDR3 sequence is 16 residues long. The CDR3 protein is CASGLPRTSGSGELFF. CDR3 in DNA: TGTGCTAGTGGTTTGCCGCGGACTAGCGGGAGCGGGGAGCTGTTTTTT.

This sequence joins TRBV5-5 and TRBJ1-5; D gene ambiguous. Germline V gives CDR1 SGHKS, CDR2 YYEKEE (reference sequence). The CDR3 runs 13 residues. The V and J ends lost 0 bases and 5 bases respectively, with 6 bases between them. The CDR3 loop reads CASSLGGDQPQHF. The CDR3 DNA reads as TGTGCCAGCAGCTTGGGCGGGGATCAGCCCCAGCATTTT.

V usage is TRBV13 and J usage is TRBJ2-7; TRBD1 is a possible D gene (6 bases). In germline, CDR1 is PRHDT, CDR2 FYEKMQ (reference sequence). V dropped 5 bases and J dropped 3 bases, with 17 bases sitting between them. CDR3 length: 15 amino acids. CDR3 residues: CASSLQGASFYEQYF. CDR3 nucleotide sequence: TGTGCCAGCAGCCTACAGGGAGCTTCTTTCTACGAGCAGTACTTC.

J is TRBJ1-1 and V is TRBV10-3, with a weak D call TRBD1 (5 bases). Germline CDR1 and CDR2: ENHRY and SYGVKD. CDR3 length: 13 amino acids. V lost 6 bases to trimming and J lost 4 bases, with 12 bases between them. Written as DNA, the CDR3 is TGTGCCATCAGAGCCGGGGGGGGCACTGAAGCTTTCTTT. Encoded protein: CAIRAGGGTEAFF.

The chain is built from TRBV28 and TRBJ2-3, with 7 nucleotides matching TRBD1. The CDR3 contains 13 residues. Unmatched junction bases numbered 4, after V lost 8 bases and J lost 2 bases. CDR1 MDHEN and CDR2 SYDVKM come from the germline V gene. In DNA form, the CDR3 reads TGTGCCAGCCGAGGGGGCCCCACAGATACGCAGTATTTT. This encodes CASRGGPTDTQYF. Full variable domain (remainder filled in from reference TRBV28 and TRBJ2-3): DVKVTQSSRYLVKRTGEKVFLECVQDMDHENMFWYRQDPGLGLRLIYFSYDVKMKEKGDIPEGYSVSREKKERFSLILESASTNQTSMYLCASRGGPTDTQYFGPGTRLTVL.

The V gene is TRBV27, the J gene TRBJ1-6; TRBD1 matches at 9 bases. The CDR3 is 15 amino acids. After removal of 5 bases from V and 7 bases from J, the junction contained 6 bases not matched to a gene. Germline CDR1 reads MNHEY; CDR2 reads SMNVEV (reference sequence). CDR3: CASSHATGGNSPLHF. CDR3 bases: TGTGCCAGCAGTCATGCTACAGGGGGCAATTCACCCCTCCACTTT.